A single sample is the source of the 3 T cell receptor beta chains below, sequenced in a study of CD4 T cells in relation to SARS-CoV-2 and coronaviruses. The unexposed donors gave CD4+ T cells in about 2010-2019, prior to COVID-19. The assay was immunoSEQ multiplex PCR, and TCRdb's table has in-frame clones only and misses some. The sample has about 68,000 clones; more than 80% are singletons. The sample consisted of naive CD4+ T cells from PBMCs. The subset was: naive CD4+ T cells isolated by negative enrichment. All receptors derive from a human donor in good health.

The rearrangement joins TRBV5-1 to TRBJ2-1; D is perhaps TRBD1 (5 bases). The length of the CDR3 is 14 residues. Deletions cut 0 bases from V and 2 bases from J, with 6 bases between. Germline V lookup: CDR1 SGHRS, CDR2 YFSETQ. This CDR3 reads CASSLAQAYNEQFF. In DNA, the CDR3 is TGCGCCAGCAGCTTGGCACAGGCCTACAATGAGCAGTTCTTC.

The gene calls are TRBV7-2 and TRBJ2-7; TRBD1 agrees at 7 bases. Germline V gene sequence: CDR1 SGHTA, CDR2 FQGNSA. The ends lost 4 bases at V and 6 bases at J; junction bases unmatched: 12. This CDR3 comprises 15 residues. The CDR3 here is CASSYQTGSLTEQYF. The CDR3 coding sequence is TGTGCCAGCAGCTACCAGACAGGGAGTTTGACCGAGCAGTACTTC.

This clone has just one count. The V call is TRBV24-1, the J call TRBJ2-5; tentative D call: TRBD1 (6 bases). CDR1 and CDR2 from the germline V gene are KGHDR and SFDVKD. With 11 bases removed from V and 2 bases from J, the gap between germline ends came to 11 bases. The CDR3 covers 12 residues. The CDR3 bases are TGTGCCATTCAGGACAGTCAAGAGACCCAGTACTTC. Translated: CAIQDSQETQYF.